The clone carrying this T cell receptor (beta chain) was observed at least ten times. What it binds is not known. This entry is derived from a study of naive and memory T cell subsets. The CDR3 covers 15 residues. Germline V CDR1 and CDR2: LNHDA, SQIVND (reference sequence). V was clipped by 2 bases and J by 3 bases; unmatched bases: 7. General study results and limits: In naive cells, over 85% of TCR sequences were seen only once.

Two oligonucleotides, mixed equimolar, formed the beta constant-region primer covering TRBC1 and TRBC2. MiXCR was run by TCRdb on the UMI-ligation and nested PCR reads, yielding one entry per CDR3 protein. The profile covers 21,000 or so distinct CDR3 sequences, with 11% appearing a single time and over 15% taken by the ten largest. From the second PCR step, alpha and beta chains were amplified apart. Overnight CMV lysate stimulation of fresh PBMCs defined donor CMV status by CD4+ IFNgamma. The sequence was collected from a human donor in good health. The sequencing input was central memory CD8+ T cells from blood. J is TRBJ2-7 and V is TRBV19; TRBD2 agrees at 7 bases. The CDR3 loop reads CASSISAGVFYEQYF. The CDR3 nucleotides read TGTGCCAGTAGTATATCGGCGGGAGTGTTCTACGAGCAGTACTTC.